This TCR beta chain stems from a study of naive and memory T cell subsets. The V gene's germline CDR1 is MNHNY and CDR2 SVGAGI (reference sequence). Trimming left V 4 bases short and J 2 bases short, with 12 bases between. This CDR3 spans 14 amino acids. Ligated cDNA underwent four rounds of PCR with nested alpha and beta constant region primers and SP2. TCRdb reprocessed the 5' RACE reads with MiXCR, giving one entry per CDR3 protein. The sample carries roughly 30,000 distinct CDR3 sequences, roughly a sixth recorded once. The library had UMIs added by 3' ligation of an oligonucleotide to TCR cDNA. RNA was extracted from 2 to 2.5 ml of whole blood of healthy adults. Regarding the study as a whole: The RNA method is potentially sensitive to activation and differentiation changes.

With regard to this clonotype: Its antigen remains unidentified.

This clonotype originated in a female donor in good health. The chain has TRBV6-6 and TRBJ2-7; D is perhaps TRBD2 (5 bases). The CDR3 nucleotides read TGTGCCAGCAGTTTGAGCGGACCCACCTACGAGCAGTACTTC. Its protein is CASSLSGPTYEQYF.